The T cell receptor beta chain described here comes from a study of cytomegalovirus exposure and HLA in healthy donors. Whole-study findings and limits: An analysis was carried out later, and it reportedly showed fewer N-insertions in an Asian-associated ancestry cluster than the roughly 670-donor mean. A missense variant in DCLRE1C was later tied to TCR beta V- and J-gene trimming. In a later analysis, TCR association rates varied by HLA locus: DRB1 most, HLA-C fewest. Across donors, most TCRs were seen rarely, yet some public ones were widespread.

PCR primers comprised 60 Vbeta and 13 Jbeta primers. Clones were sequenced by immunoSEQ multiplex PCR, and TCRdb holds only the in-frame ones, with some missing. The table lists roughly 200,000 clones, 77% of them singletons. With 6 bases clipped from V and 4 bases from J, the junction kept 17 bases outside the gene matches. This CDR3 comprises 17 residues. Germline values: CDR1 SGHDT, CDR2 YYEEEE. With regard to this clone: What it recognizes is unknown.

This TCR came from a woman aged 55-69 years in good health and CMV-seropositive. The chain employs TRBV5-6 and TRBJ2-3, with 7 positions matching TRBD2. The material sequenced was PBMCs. CDR3 sequence (DNA): TGTGCCAGCACCCCAGGGCACGGGGGGAAGGGACCAGATACGCAGTATTTT. Amino acid sequence: CASTPGHGGKGPDTQYF.